This T cell receptor beta chain was captured by sequencing in a study of metastatic and nonmetastatic thyroid tumors. Study overall: Comparative analysis of repertoires was undertaken across blood and tumor or nodule tissue obtained from malignant and benign thyroid patients. Whole-study results and caveats: Malignant thyroid tumors reportedly exceeded benign nodules significantly in TCR beta diversity, with the difference appearing in blood and tumor.

Authors' methods: CDR3 was compared across clinicopathological groups, and the resulting differences were used to build a distant-metastasis classifier for papillary thyroid cancer. TCRdb reassembled clones from the PCR reads with MiXCR. The V and J calls were not made by the authors but by TCRdb's processing. The repertoire consists of about 7,700 clones, with less than 30% occurring once and the leading ten covering less than 30%. No treatment had been given to any patient before thyroid surgery. The CDR3 contains 12 residues. Germline V gives CDR1 MDHEN, CDR2 SYDVKM. Trimming took off 10 bases at V and 4 bases at J, with 13 bases between the two ends. This clone is judged medium-sized. Antigen unknown.

The V and J genes are TRBV28 and TRBJ1-2; no firm D call. The source of this sequence is a female donor with papillary thyroid cancer or a benign thyroid nodule (not recorded which). Some clones in this sample may be carry-over from other donors' samples. The sample taken for sequencing was tumor tissue. The CDR3 spells CATLRDVYGYTF. CDR3 DNA sequence: TGTGCCACACTTCGGGATGTCTATGGCTACACCTTC.